This T cell receptor (beta chain) is from a study of CD8+ T cells in alopecia areata. V lost 7 bases, J lost 5 bases, and 5 bases stayed unmatched. The CDR3 consists of 13 residues. Germline assignment: CDR1 SGHNT and CDR2 YYREEE (reference sequence). Extraction and reverse transcription of RNA yielded cDNA as the sequencing template. Profiling relied on immunoSEQ multiplex PCR, and the TCRdb table lists in-frame clones only, not all of them. The repertoire consists of about 140,000 clones, with about 88% occurring once and the leading ten covering 13%. Regarding treatment: oral pan-JAK inhibitor, 5-10 mg twice daily.

This TCR came from a human donor with alopecia areata. The chain joins TRBV5-4 to TRBJ2-1; 8 nucleotides line up with TRBD1. Here the sequenced sample was CD8+ T cells sorted from blood, taken at week 4, from a patient treated with tofacitinib. The CDR3 is CASLQGGHNEQFF. For the CDR3, the DNA is TGTGCCAGCCTACAGGGGGGCCACAATGAGCAGTTCTTC.